This TCR beta chain comes out of a study of shared T cell receptors in the human thymus. The germline gives CDR1 SGHDT, CDR2 YYEEEE. With 4 bases clipped from V and 4 bases from J, the junction kept 18 bases outside the gene matches. The CDR3 has 18 residues. This table comes from immunoSEQ multiplex PCR, and its TCRdb copy is limited to in-frame clones, with some not included. The data show hundreds of thousands of clones, 80% to 90% seen once. In addition, the sample was reused for a study of human thymus T cells. That paper adds: Thymus was obtained from resections taken during corrective heart surgery. In unrelated individuals, thymic repertoires overlapped highly, according to related research.

The receptor comes from a boy younger than two with a congenital heart defect. The rearrangement joins TRBV5-6 to TRBJ2-7; 9 positions match TRBD2. The sequenced sample consisted of thymocytes. CDR3 region: CASSPSQEGLAPIYEQYF. Written as DNA, the CDR3 is TGTGCCAGCAGCCCGAGCCAAGAAGGACTAGCGCCCATTTACGAGCAGTACTTC.